Listed below are T cell receptor beta chains from one sample, sequenced in a study of shared clonotypes between healthy human individuals. Only in-frame clones appear in the TCRdb table, and some are missing; sequencing was by immunoSEQ multiplex PCR. The sample records about 490,000 clones, less than 80% being singletons. Sequenced input: PBMCs. These receptors were collected from a woman aged 40 to 49 in good health. Some clones in this sample may be carry-over from other donors' samples. The CDR3 runs from the conserved cysteine through the conserved F or W. Each record gives: CDR3 DNA, CDR3 protein, clone size, J gene, D gene, V gene. The D gene is left open where the match is weak. Rows may omit the clone size; those that give it use once, few, many or a size class.

TGTGCCAGCAGCTTGGTCAACCAGGGAGATACGCAGTATTTT,CASSLVNQGDTQYF,.,TRBJ2-3,.,TRBV5-5
TGTGCCACCAGCAGGATCGGGACAGGGAATGAAAAACTGTTTTTT,CATSRIGTGNEKLFF,few,TRBJ1-4,TRBD1,TRBV15
TGTGCCAGCAGTCCGTTCGGACTAGCGGGAGAGACCCAGTACTTC,CASSPFGLAGETQYF,.,TRBJ2-5,TRBD2,TRBV28
TGTGCCAGCAAGGAACTCAGACAGCCCCAGCATTTT,CASKELRQPQHF,few,TRBJ1-5,.,TRBV28
TGTGCCAGCAGCTTAGGTGCAGCGGAGCCCTGGGAGCAGTACTTC,CASSLGAAEPWEQYF,.,TRBJ2-7,.,TRBV7-9
TGTGCCAGCAACCCCGGGGGGGCGGCGGGAAACACCATATATTTT,CASNPGGAAGNTIYF,.,TRBJ1-3,.,TRBV28
TGTGCCAGCACCTCGGACGGGGCTAGCTCCTACGAGCAGTACTTC,CASTSDGASSYEQYF,.,TRBJ2-7,.,TRBV2
TGTGCCAGCAGTTTCCGTAGAGCGCGGACTGAAGCTTTCTTT,CASSFRRARTEAFF,.,TRBJ1-1,.,TRBV28
TGTGCCATCAGTGAAGCCGGACAGCGTGGCTACACCTTC,CAISEAGQRGYTF,.,TRBJ1-2,.,TRBV10-3
TGTGCCAGCAGCTTAGGCTGGACTAGCGCGCGGGAGCAGTACTTC,CASSLGWTSAREQYF,.,TRBJ2-7,TRBD2,TRBV7-2
TGTGCCAGCAGCTCATTAGCGGGAGGGGAATCCTACGAGCAGTACTTC,CASSSLAGGESYEQYF,.,TRBJ2-7,TRBD2,TRBV7-3
TGTGCCAGCAGCGTAGCGGGGGGGAACAATGAGCAGTTCTTC,CASSVAGGNNEQFF,.,TRBJ2-1,TRBD2,TRBV9
TGTGCCAGCAGCCCAACAGGGGGGGCAAGAGGAAACACCATATATTTT,CASSPTGGARGNTIYF,.,TRBJ1-3,TRBD1,TRBV7-9
TGTGCCAGCAGTGATTCCGGGACAGGGGTCGGGAATGAGCAGTTCTTC,CASSDSGTGVGNEQFF,.,TRBJ2-1,TRBD1,TRBV28
TGTGCCAGCAGCAGAGGACAGGAAACCTACGAGCAGTACTTC,CASSRGQETYEQYF,.,TRBJ2-7,TRBD1,TRBV5-4
TGTGCCAGCAAGGGGTCGAATCAGCCCCAGCATTTT,CASKGSNQPQHF,few,TRBJ1-5,.,TRBV28
TGTGCCAGCAGTCCACCCCTGGGGGCCAATGAAAAACTGTTTTTT,CASSPPLGANEKLFF,.,TRBJ1-4,.,TRBV28
TGTGCCAGCAGCTTAGAGGGGAGCGGGGGTACCCAGTACTTC,CASSLEGSGGTQYF,.,TRBJ2-5,TRBD2,TRBV7-3
TGTGCCAGCAGCTCCCCGGACCCCATGGAGGGAAATGAGCAGTTCTTC,CASSSPDPMEGNEQFF,.,TRBJ2-1,.,TRBV6-4
TGTGCCAGCAGCCTCGATTTGGCTCACACTGAAGCTTTCTTT,CASSLDLAHTEAFF,.,TRBJ1-1,.,TRBV6-5
TGTGCCAGCAGTGAAGGGGTAGCCTTTCGTGGCTACACCTTC,CASSEGVAFRGYTF,.,TRBJ1-2,.,TRBV6-1
TGTGCCAGCAGTGAAGCTTCGACAGGGTGGGCCTACAATGAGCAGTTCTTC,CASSEASTGWAYNEQFF,once,TRBJ2-1,TRBD1,TRBV6-1
TGCGCCAGCAGAGGGACAGGGAAGAATGAGCAGTTCTTC,CASRGTGKNEQFF,.,TRBJ2-1,TRBD1,TRBV5-1
TGTGCCACCAGGAAAATAGAATTCCGTGGGAACACTGAAGCTTTCTTT,CATRKIEFRGNTEAFF,.,TRBJ1-1,.,TRBV15
TGTGCCAGCAGTTCGGGCAGGGGTGGGGCCAACGTCCTGACTTTC,CASSSGRGGANVLTF,.,TRBJ2-6,.,TRBV11-2
TGTGCCAGCAGTGAAGGGGGGACAGTGTATGGCTACACCTTC,CASSEGGTVYGYTF,medium-sized,TRBJ1-2,TRBD1,TRBV2
TGCGCCAGCAGCTTGGGACTGAACACCGGGGAGCTGTTTTTT,CASSLGLNTGELFF,.,TRBJ2-2,.,TRBV5-1
TGTGCCAGCAGCCTAGCAACAGGGGGCATCACTGAAGCTTTCTTT,CASSLATGGITEAFF,.,TRBJ1-1,TRBD1,TRBV5-4
TGTGCCAGCACCCAAGGCCGGGACAGGGATTACGAGCAGTACTTC,CASTQGRDRDYEQYF,.,TRBJ2-7,.,TRBV21-1
TGCGCCAGCAGCTTGGTAGAGGGGGACACCGGGGAGCTGTTTTTT,CASSLVEGDTGELFF,.,TRBJ2-2,.,TRBV5-1